Below are 15 T cell receptor beta chains sequenced from a single sample in a study of PD-1 blockade in classical Hodgkin lymphoma. Produced via immunoSEQ multiplex PCR; TCRdb's table is partial and in-frame only. The sample consists of 14,000 to 15,000 clones, 55% to 70% of them appearing once. Patients all relapsed after autologous stem cell transplantation, and there was variation in brentuximab vedotin exposure. The sample in question was peripheral blood mononuclear cells (PBMCs), obtained at baseline. Source of these receptors: a human donor with classical Hodgkin lymphoma.

The genes are TRBV1 and TRBJ1-5. TRBV1 is described as a pseudogene. The CDR3 covers 16 residues. The CDR3 is CTSSQVLDLSNQPQHF. The CDR3 coding sequence is TGCACCAGCAGCCAAGTCTTAGACCTTAGCAATCAGCCCCAGCATTTT.

The gene calls are TRBV7-9 and TRBJ2-1; 10 bases align to TRBD2. CDR1 and CDR2 from the germline V gene are SEHNR and FQNEAQ (reference sequence). V lost 2 bases to trimming and J lost 8 bases; unmatched junction nucleotides: 3. The CDR3 runs to 14 residues. The CDR3, as DNA: TGTGCCAGCAGCTTATCTAGCGGGAGTCATGAGCAGTTCTTC. Translated: CASSLSSGSHEQFF.

This clone was detected only a few times. CDR3 amino acids: CASSLEPGYEQYF. DNA of the CDR3: TGTGCCAGCAGCTTAGAACCCGGCTACGAGCAGTACTTC. V usage is TRBV7-3 and J usage is TRBJ2-7; D is unresolved. The CDR3 has 13 amino acids. Germline values: CDR1 SGHTA, CDR2 FQGTGA. Trimming stripped 2 bases from V and 3 bases from J, with 8 bases between. The variable domain in full, with the rest retrieved from reference TRBV7-3 and TRBJ2-7, is GAGVSQTPSNKVTEKGKYVELRCDPISGHTALYWYRQSLGQGPEFLIYFQGTGAADDSGLPNDRFFAVRPEGSVSTLKIQRTERGDSAVYLCASSLEPGYEQYFGPGTRLTVT.

The chain couples TRBV28 to TRBJ1-3; the D gene is possibly TRBD1 (5 bases). The V gene's germline CDR1 is MDHEN and CDR2 SYDVKM. The V end lost 4 bases, the J end lost 2 bases, and 12 bases lay between the germline ends. This CDR3 spans 15 amino acids. CDR3: CASSSTPGPGNTIYF. CDR3 nucleotide sequence: TGTGCCAGCAGTTCCACCCCGGGGCCTGGAAACACCATATATTTT.

V gene TRBV5-4 combines with J gene TRBJ1-2; D not certain. The CDR3 contains 17 residues. The germline CDR1 and CDR2 sequences are SGHNT and YYREEE (reference sequence). Trimming took off 0 bases at V and 3 bases at J, with 18 bases between the two ends. CDR3 sequence: CASSLGLSVIEDYGYTF. CDR3 nucleotide sequence: TGTGCCAGCAGCTTGGGCCTCTCGGTGATAGAGGACTATGGCTACACCTTC.

This chain joins TRBV6-1 and TRBJ2-5; D gene unclear. The J call is uncertain, as TRBJ2-7 better fits the DNA end. The CDR3 runs to 12 residues. The germline gives CDR1 MNHNS, CDR2 SASEGT. In DNA, the CDR3 is TGTGCCAGCAGCCTGGACGGGTACGAGCAGTACTTC. It codes for CASSLDGYEQYF.

In DNA form, the CDR3 reads TGTGCCAGCAGTTACTCGAAGGGGCGAGTAGGGGAGGCTTTCTTT. This sequence encodes CASSYSKGRVGEAFF. This sequence joins TRBV6-5 and TRBJ1-1; D is perhaps TRBD1 (5 bases). V gave up 0 bases and J gave up 11 bases, with 19 bases separating them. The CDR3 totals 15 residues. CDR1 is MNHEY, CDR2 SVGAGI, per germline.

This clone was seen a few times. As the CDR3 is not closed by the conserved phenylalanine or tryptophan, this likely results from a read error. No DNA is shown, since the ends of the CDR3 on it are uncertain; the CDR3 is the one TCRdb lists. The chain is built from TRBV6-1 and TRBJ1-4. The CDR3 has 11 amino acids, counting both end residues. Germline assignment: CDR1 MNHNS and CDR2 SASEGT. CDR3 amino acids: CASRGTGPFGI.

By its share, this clone is medium-sized. This chain links TRBV9 with TRBJ2-1; no definite D call. V lost 0 bases and J lost 4, with 14 bases in between. The CDR3 has 16 residues. Germline loops: CDR1 SGDLS, CDR2 YYNGEE. CDR3 sequence reads: CASSVDGATSYNEQFF. CDR3 nucleotide sequence: TGTGCCAGCAGCGTAGATGGCGCGACTTCGTACAATGAGCAGTTCTTC. The entire variable domain, with the rest obtained from reference TRBV9 and TRBJ2-1, is as follows: DSGVTQTPKHLITATGQRVTLRCSPRSGDLSVYWYQQSLDQGLQFLIQYYNGEERAKGNILERFSAQQFPDLHSELNLSSLELGDSALYFCASSVDGATSYNEQFFGPGTRLTVL.

This chain joins TRBV9 and TRBJ2-7; D possibly corresponds to TRBD2 (5 bases). The length of the CDR3 is 15 residues. V lost 2 bases and J lost 2, with 14 bases in between. CDR1 and CDR2 from the germline V gene are SGDLS and YYNGEE. Here the CDR3 DNA reads TGTGCCAGCAGCGTCTCCCGAGAGGGTCCCTACGAGCAGTACTTC. The encoded protein is CASSVSREGPYEQYF.

CDR3 amino acids: CASSLQGSNEKLFF. The CDR3 region has the DNA TGTGCCAGCAGTTTGCAGGGGTCTAATGAAAAACTGTTTTTT. J is TRBJ1-4 and V is TRBV7-2; perhaps TRBD1 as D (6 bases). Looked up from germline, CDR1 is SGHTA and CDR2 is FQGNSA. Trimming shortened V by 6 bases and J by 3 bases, and 11 bases separated the two germline ends. This CDR3 is 14 amino acids long. Supplemented by reference TRBV7-2 and TRBJ1-4, the full variable domain reads GAGVSQSPSNKVTEKGKDVELRCDPISGHTALYWYRQSLGQGLEFLIYFQGNSAPDKSGLPSDRFSAERTGGSVSTLTIQRTQQEDSAVYLCASSLQGSNEKLFFGSGTQLSVL.

This clone was picked up one time. This chain joins TRBV19 and TRBJ2-3, with D uncertain. V gave up 4 bases and J gave up 2 bases, with 16 bases separating them. This CDR3 comprises 16 residues. The germline V gene encodes CDR1 LNHDA and CDR2 SQIVND (reference sequence). The DNA of the CDR3 is TGTGCCAGTAGTAAGCAGGCCTCACCCCCCACAGATACGCAGTATTTT. This gives the protein CASSKQASPPTDTQYF. The full variable domain, rest sourced from reference TRBV19 and TRBJ2-3, is DGGITQSPKYLFRKEGQNVTLSCEQNLNHDAMYWYRQDPGQGLRLIYYSQIVNDFQKGDIAEGYSVSREKKESFPLTVTSAQKNPTAFYLCASSKQASPPTDTQYFGPGTRLTVL.

As regards this clone: One base separates it from a far larger clone, so it is likely a read error. The chain links TRBV7-9 to TRBJ1-2, with 7 bases matching TRBD1. CDR1 is SEHNR, CDR2 FQNEAQ, per germline (reference sequence). CDR3 length: 14 residues. The chain's CDR3 is CASSLADRAYGCTF. The CDR3 region has the DNA TGTGCCAGCAGCTTAGCCGACAGGGCCTATGGCTGCACCTTC.

The gene calls are TRBV5-1 and TRBJ2-5; 8 nucleotides match TRBD1. The CDR3 consists of 15 residues. Germline CDR1 reads SGHRS; CDR2 reads YFSETQ. The trim removed 3 bases at V and 2 bases at J, leaving 6 bases unmatched. The chain's CDR3 is CASSSLTGAQETQYF. CDR3 bases: TGCGCCAGCAGCTCTTTGACAGGGGCTCAAGAGACCCAGTACTTC.

Relative to its sample, this clone is medium-sized. The chain joins TRBV9 to TRBJ2-3; the D gene is possibly TRBD2 (5 bases). V was cut by 2 bases and J by 4 bases, with 14 bases left in between. Germline values: CDR1 SGDLS, CDR2 YYNGEE. This CDR3 comprises 15 residues. CDR3 residues: CASSVQVGEADTQYF. DNA of the CDR3: TGTGCCAGCAGCGTGCAAGTGGGAGAGGCAGATACGCAGTATTTT.